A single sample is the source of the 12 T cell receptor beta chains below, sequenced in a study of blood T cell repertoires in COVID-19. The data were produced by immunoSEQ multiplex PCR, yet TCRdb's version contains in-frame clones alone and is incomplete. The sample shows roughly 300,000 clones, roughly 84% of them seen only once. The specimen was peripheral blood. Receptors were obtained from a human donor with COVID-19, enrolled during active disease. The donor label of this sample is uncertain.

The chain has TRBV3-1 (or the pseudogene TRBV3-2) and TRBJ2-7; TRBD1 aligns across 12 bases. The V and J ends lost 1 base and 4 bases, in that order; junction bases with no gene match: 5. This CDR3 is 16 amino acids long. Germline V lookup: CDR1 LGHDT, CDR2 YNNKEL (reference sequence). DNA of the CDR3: TGTGCCAGCAGCCAAGGCGGGACAGGGGGCATGTACGAGCAGTACTTC. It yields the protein CASSQGGTGGMYEQYF.

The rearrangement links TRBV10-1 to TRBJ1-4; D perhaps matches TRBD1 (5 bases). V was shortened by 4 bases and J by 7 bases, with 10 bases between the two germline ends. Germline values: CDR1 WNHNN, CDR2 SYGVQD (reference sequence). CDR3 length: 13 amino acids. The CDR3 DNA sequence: TGCGCCAGCAGTGCTGGGGGGGGTGAAAAACTGTTTTTT. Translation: CASSAGGGEKLFF.

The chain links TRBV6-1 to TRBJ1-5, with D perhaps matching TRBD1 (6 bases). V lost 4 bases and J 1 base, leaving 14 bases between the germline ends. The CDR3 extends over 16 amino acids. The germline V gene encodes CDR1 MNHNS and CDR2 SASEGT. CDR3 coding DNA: TGTGCCAGCAGTGGACGACAGGTGAGAAGCAATCAGCCCCAGCATTTT. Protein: CASSGRQVRSNQPQHF.

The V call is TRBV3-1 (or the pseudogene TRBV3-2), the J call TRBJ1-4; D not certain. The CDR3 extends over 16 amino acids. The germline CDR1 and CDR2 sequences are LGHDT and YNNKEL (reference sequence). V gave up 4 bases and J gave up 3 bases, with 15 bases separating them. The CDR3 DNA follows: TGTGCCAGCAGCCTCACGCCTTCGAGGGCTAATGAAAAACTGTTTTTT. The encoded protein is CASSLTPSRANEKLFF.

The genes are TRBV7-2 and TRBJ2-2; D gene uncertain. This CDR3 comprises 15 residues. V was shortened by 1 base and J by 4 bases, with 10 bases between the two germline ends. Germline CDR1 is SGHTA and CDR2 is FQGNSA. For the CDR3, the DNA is TGTGCCAGCAGCTTAGAGGCTACGGGCACCGGGGAGCTGTTTTTT. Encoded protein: CASSLEATGTGELFF. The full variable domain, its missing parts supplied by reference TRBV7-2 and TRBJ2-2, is GAGVSQSPSNKVTEKGKDVELRCDPISGHTALYWYRQSLGQGLEFLIYFQGNSAPDKSGLPSDRFSAERTGGSVSTLTIQRTQQEDSAVYLCASSLEATGTGELFFGEGSRLTVL.

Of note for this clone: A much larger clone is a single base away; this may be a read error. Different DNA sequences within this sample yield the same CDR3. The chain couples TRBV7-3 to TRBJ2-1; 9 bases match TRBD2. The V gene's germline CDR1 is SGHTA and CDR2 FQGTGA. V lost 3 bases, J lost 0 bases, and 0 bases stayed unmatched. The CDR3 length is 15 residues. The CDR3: CASSFSGSSYNEQFF. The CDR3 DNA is TGTGCCAGCAGCTTTAGCGGGAGCTCCTACAATGAGCAGTTCTTC.

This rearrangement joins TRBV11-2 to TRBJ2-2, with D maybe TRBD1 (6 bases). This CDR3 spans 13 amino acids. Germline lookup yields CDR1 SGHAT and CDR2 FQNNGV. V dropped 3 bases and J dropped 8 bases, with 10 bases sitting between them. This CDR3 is CASSFNRVGELFF. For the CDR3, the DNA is TGTGCCAGCAGCTTCAACAGGGTAGGGGAGCTGTTTTTT.

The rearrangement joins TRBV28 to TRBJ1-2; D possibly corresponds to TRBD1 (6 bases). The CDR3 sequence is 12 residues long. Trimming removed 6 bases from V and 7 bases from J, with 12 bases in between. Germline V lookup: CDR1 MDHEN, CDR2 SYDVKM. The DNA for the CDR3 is TGTGCCAGCAGCCAACAAGGGGGTGGCTACACCTTC. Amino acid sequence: CASSQQGGGYTF.

CDR3 sequence reads: CASGTGVFYEQYF. In DNA form, the CDR3 reads TGTGCCAGCGGTACAGGGGTTTTTTACGAGCAGTACTTC. The rearrangement uses TRBV2 and TRBJ2-7; TRBD1 matches 7 bases. The CDR3 runs to 13 residues. Trimming removed 8 bases from V and 4 bases from J; junction bases left unmatched: 8. CDR1 and CDR2 (germline): SNHLY, FYNNEI.

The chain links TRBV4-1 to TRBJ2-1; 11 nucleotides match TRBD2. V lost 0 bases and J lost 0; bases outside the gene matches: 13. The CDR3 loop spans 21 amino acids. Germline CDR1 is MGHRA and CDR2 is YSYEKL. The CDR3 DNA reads TGCGCCAGCAGCCAAGATCGGTCGGGACTAGCGGAGGTGAGCTCCTACAATGAGCAGTTCTTC. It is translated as CASSQDRSGLAEVSSYNEQFF.

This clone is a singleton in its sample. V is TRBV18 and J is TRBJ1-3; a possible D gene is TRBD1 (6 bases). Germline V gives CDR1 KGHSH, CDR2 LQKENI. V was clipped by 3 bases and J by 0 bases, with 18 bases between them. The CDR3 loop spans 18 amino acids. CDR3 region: CASSPSMQGPSSGNTIYF. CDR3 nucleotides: TGTGCCAGCTCACCCTCTATGCAGGGGCCCAGCTCTGGAAACACCATATATTTT.

CDR3 in amino acids: CASSPNQRIYGYTF. CDR3 DNA sequence: TGTGCCAGCAGTCCCAACCAGAGGATCTATGGCTACACCTTC. This chain links TRBV28 with TRBJ1-2; D is uncertain. V lost 5 bases and J 4 bases, leaving 14 bases between the germline ends. Germline V gives CDR1 MDHEN, CDR2 SYDVKM. This CDR3 is 14 amino acids long.